These 18 T cell receptor beta chains originate from one sample sequenced in a study of cytomegalovirus exposure and HLA in healthy donors. Both 60 Vbeta primers and 13 Jbeta primers went into the PCR. The protocol was immunoSEQ multiplex PCR, while the TCRdb copy is restricted to in-frame clones and leaves out a portion. The sample contains 150,000 to 200,000 clones, approximately 85% of which appear only once. The sample taken for sequencing was PBMCs. The receptors were gathered from a man younger than 35 in good health and CMV-seronegative.

The gene calls are TRBV5-8 and TRBJ1-2, with 11 nucleotides matching TRBD1. Trimming took 3 bases from V and 3 from J; bases not matched to a gene: 7. Germline loops: CDR1 SGHTS, CDR2 YDEGEE. The CDR3 runs to 16 residues. CDR3 nucleotide sequence: TGTGCCAGCAGCTCCCCCGGGACAGGGGGTTACTATGGCTACACCTTC. As protein: CASSSPGTGGYYGYTF. Complete variable domain (other parts from reference TRBV5-8 and TRBJ1-2): EAGVTQSPTHLIKTRGQQATLRCSPISGHTSVYWYQQALGLGLQFLLWYDEGEERNRGNFPPRFSGRQFPNYSSELNVNALELEDSALYLCASSSPGTGGYYGYTFGSGTRLTVV.

This chain joins TRBV29-1 and TRBJ2-1; 16 positions agree with TRBD2. V shed 3 bases and J 7 bases; nucleotides not matched to a gene: 6. This CDR3 is 16 amino acids long. The germline CDR1 and CDR2 sequences are SQVTM and ANQGSEA. The CDR3, as DNA: TGCAGCGTTGACCCAAGGGGACTAGCGGGGGGGAATGAGCAGTTCTTC. Its translation is CSVDPRGLAGGNEQFF.

This sequence joins TRBV11-2 and TRBJ1-1, with 8 positions matching TRBD1. Germline V CDR1 and CDR2: SGHAT, FQNNGV. CDR3 size: 18 residues. Germline trimming cut 3 bases from V and 3 bases from J; bases unmatched to any gene: 15. The CDR3 reads CASSLRHAGQGFHTEAFF. The CDR3, as DNA: TGTGCCAGCAGCTTGCGTCACGCCGGACAGGGATTTCACACTGAAGCTTTCTTT.

This clone occurred a few times. The chain employs TRBV5-1 and TRBJ2-1; the match to TRBD2 covers 9 bases. The CDR3 spans 14 residues. J was trimmed by 8 bases and V by 3 bases; bases with no gene match: 6. The V gene's germline CDR1 is SGHRS and CDR2 YFSETQ. The CDR3 loop reads CASSSSTSGYEQFF. The DNA for the CDR3 is TGCGCCAGCAGCTCCTCGACTAGCGGATATGAGCAGTTCTTC. Full variable domain (remainder filled in from reference TRBV5-1 and TRBJ2-1): KAGVTQTPRYLIKTRGQQVTLSCSPISGHRSVSWYQQTPGQGLQFLFEYFSETQRNKGNFPGRFSGRQFSNSRSEMNVSTLELGDSALYLCASSSSTSGYEQFFGPGTRLTVL.

The V call is TRBV30, the J call TRBJ2-7; a possible D gene is TRBD2 (6 bases). Germline V gene sequence: CDR1 GTSNPN, CDR2 SVGIG (reference sequence). The germline V and J ends were trimmed by 4 bases and 1 base, with 8 bases remaining between them. This CDR3 has 12 residues. CDR3 region: CAWNGGSYEQYF. The CDR3 DNA reads as TGTGCCTGGAACGGGGGATCCTACGAGCAGTACTTC.

The chain has TRBV7-2 and TRBJ1-1; possibly TRBD1 for D (5 bases). V was pared by 0 bases and J by 1 base, with 12 bases between. CDR3 length: 16 residues. In germline, CDR1 is SGHTA, CDR2 FQGNSA. CDR3 residues: CASSLAHRGGNTEAFF. Here the CDR3 DNA reads TGTGCCAGCAGCTTAGCGCACCGGGGGGGGAACACTGAAGCTTTCTTT.

The rearrangement links TRBV11-2 to TRBJ2-2; weak D call: TRBD2 (5 bases). Trimming took 3 bases from V and 6 from J, leaving 17 bases between them. The CDR3 spans 16 residues. From germline, CDR1 is SGHAT and CDR2 FQNNGV. In nucleotides, the CDR3 is TGTGCCAGCAGCTTTGGGTTCGGAGCGGTCGCCGGGGAGCTGTTTTTT. It specifies CASSFGFGAVAGELFF.

This clone was seen only a few times. Other DNA sequences in this sample translate to the same CDR3. The CDR3 reads CASTTQGADTEAFF. CDR3 nucleotide sequence: TGTGCCAGCACCACGCAGGGGGCGGACACTGAAGCTTTCTTT. The V and J genes are TRBV28 and TRBJ1-1; the match to TRBD1 covers 8 bases. The length of the CDR3 is 14 residues. Germline V lookup: CDR1 MDHEN, CDR2 SYDVKM. V gave up 7 bases and J gave up 3 bases; unmatched junction bases: 7. The full variable domain, with the rest looked up from reference TRBV28 and TRBJ1-1, is DVKVTQSSRYLVKRTGEKVFLECVQDMDHENMFWYRQDPGLGLRLIYFSYDVKMKEKGDIPEGYSVSREKKERFSLILESASTNQTSMYLCASTTQGADTEAFFGQGTRLTVV.

The rearrangement uses TRBV19 and TRBJ2-1; TRBD1 agrees at 7 bases. CDR3 length: 14 amino acids. V gave up 2 bases and J gave up 12 bases; unmatched junction bases: 10. Germline V gene data show CDR1 as LNHDA and CDR2 as SQIVND (reference sequence). The CDR3 DNA is TGTGCCAGTAGTATACTGACAGGGACGAGCTCGCAGTTCTTC. This encodes CASSILTGTSSQFF.

The chain carries TRBV2 and TRBJ1-1; 10 nucleotides align to TRBD1. The CDR3 length is 13 residues. V shed 6 bases, J shed 11 bases, and the junction held 9 bases outside the gene matches. Germline values: CDR1 SNHLY, CDR2 FYNNEI. The CDR3 nucleotides read TGTGCCAGCAGGGGGGACAGGGGTGGGGATGCTTTCTTT. Encoded protein: CASRGDRGGDAFF.

This clone appeared a single time. The chain employs TRBV7-2 and TRBJ2-2, with D uncertain. Between the trimmed V and J ends, which lost 5 bases and 5 bases, there was a span of 6 bases. The CDR3 is 12 residues long. Germline lookup yields CDR1 SGHTA and CDR2 FQGNSA. The CDR3 DNA sequence: TGTGCCAGCAGCCTACCGACCGGGGAGCTGTTTTTT. Protein sequence: CASSLPTGELFF.

The J gene is TRBJ2-7, the V gene TRBV29-1; 9 bases map to TRBD2. The CDR3 is made up of 15 amino acids. After removal of 4 bases from V and 9 bases from J, the junction contained 16 bases not matched to a gene. Germline assignment: CDR1 SQVTM and CDR2 ANQGSEA. The CDR3 bases are TGCAGCGTTGCACAATCGGCGGGAGGGCGAAATGGGCAGTACTTC. Its protein is CSVAQSAGGRNGQYF.

V is TRBV7-9 and J is TRBJ2-1, with a weak D call TRBD1 (6 bases). This CDR3 has 18 residues. Germline assignment: CDR1 SEHNR and CDR2 FQNEAQ (reference sequence). V lost 2 bases and J lost 7, with 24 bases in between. The chain's CDR3 is CASSLRGTDRFTFNEQFF. CDR3 DNA: TGTGCCAGCAGCTTAAGGGGGACGGACAGATTTACCTTTAATGAGCAGTTCTTC.

This clone has just a few counts. The chain carries TRBV5-4 and TRBJ2-7; 10 bases map to TRBD1. With V trimmed by 3 bases and J by 7 bases, 10 bases remained unmatched. The CDR3 covers 15 residues. Germline V CDR1 and CDR2: SGHNT, YYREEE (reference sequence). The CDR3 sequence is CASSSPGQGIFEQYF. The CDR3 DNA reads TGTGCCAGCAGCTCGCCGGGACAGGGGATTTTTGAGCAGTACTTC.

The chain couples TRBV19 to TRBJ2-7, with no clear D. CDR1 is LNHDA, CDR2 SQIVND, per germline (reference sequence). The CDR3 loop spans 13 amino acids. Trimming shortened V by 2 bases and J by 5 bases, and 10 bases separated the two germline ends. CDR3 DNA: TGTGCCAGTAGTATACCTGGTCCTAACGAGCAGTACTTC. It encodes CASSIPGPNEQYF.

This clone was seen a single time. V usage is TRBV30 and J usage is TRBJ2-7; TRBD2 aligns across 7 bases. Germline trimming cut 1 base from V and 1 base from J; bases unmatched to any gene: 7. The CDR3 length is 15 residues. CDR1 is GTSNPN, CDR2 SVGIG, per germline (reference sequence). CDR3 coding DNA: TGTGCCTGGAGTGAGGGCGGGAGTAGGTCCTACGAGCAGTACTTC. Encoded protein: CAWSEGGSRSYEQYF.

This sequence joins TRBV29-1 and TRBJ1-2; D perhaps matches TRBD1 (5 bases). Germline CDR1 reads SQVTM; CDR2 reads ANQGSEA. Trimming took 3 bases from V and 7 from J, leaving 21 bases between them. The CDR3 is 15 residues long. In DNA, the CDR3 is TGCAGCGTTGATAGCAGGGCCTTTAATATCTCTGGCTACACCTTC. Translating gives CSVDSRAFNISGYTF.

This chain connects TRBV9 to TRBJ2-1; D unresolved. The CDR3 covers 13 residues. The germline V gene encodes CDR1 SGDLS and CDR2 YYNGEE. V was pared by 1 base and J by 8 bases, with 10 bases between. DNA for the CDR3: TGTGCCAGCAGCGTATCTACGAGCGATGAGCAGTTCTTC. This encodes CASSVSTSDEQFF.